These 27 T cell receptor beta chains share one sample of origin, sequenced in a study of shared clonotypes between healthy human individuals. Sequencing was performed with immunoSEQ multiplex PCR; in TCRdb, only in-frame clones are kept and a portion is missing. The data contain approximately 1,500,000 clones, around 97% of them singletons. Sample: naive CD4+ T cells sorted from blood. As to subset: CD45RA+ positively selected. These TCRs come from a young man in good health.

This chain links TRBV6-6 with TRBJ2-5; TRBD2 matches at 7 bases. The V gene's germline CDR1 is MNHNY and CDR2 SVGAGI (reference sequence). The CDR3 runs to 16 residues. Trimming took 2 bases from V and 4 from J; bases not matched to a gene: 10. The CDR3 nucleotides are TGTGCCAGCAGTTACGGGGCGGGAGCCATTAGAGAGACCCAGTACTTC. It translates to CASSYGAGAIRETQYF.

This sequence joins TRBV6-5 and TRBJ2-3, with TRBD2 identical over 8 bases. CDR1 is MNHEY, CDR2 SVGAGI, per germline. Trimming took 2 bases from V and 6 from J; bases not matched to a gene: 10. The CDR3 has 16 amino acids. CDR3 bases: TGTGCCAGCAGTTACGGGGTAGCGGGAACTTATGATACGCAGTATTTT. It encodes CASSYGVAGTYDTQYF.

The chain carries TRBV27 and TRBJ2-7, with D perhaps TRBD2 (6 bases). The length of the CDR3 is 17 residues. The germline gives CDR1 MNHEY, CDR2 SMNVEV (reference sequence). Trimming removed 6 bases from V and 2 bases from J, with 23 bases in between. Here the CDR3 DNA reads TGTGCCAGCAGCCCGCGGTTTCCTAGCGTCAATACCTACGAGCAGTACTTC. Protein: CASSPRFPSVNTYEQYF.

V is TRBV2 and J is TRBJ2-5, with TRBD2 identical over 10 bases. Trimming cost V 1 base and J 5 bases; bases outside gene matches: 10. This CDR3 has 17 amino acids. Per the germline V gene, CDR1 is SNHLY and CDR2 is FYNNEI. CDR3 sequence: CASSEGLASGRRETQYF. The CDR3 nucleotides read TGTGCCAGCAGTGAAGGGTTGGCTAGCGGGAGACGGGAGACCCAGTACTTC.

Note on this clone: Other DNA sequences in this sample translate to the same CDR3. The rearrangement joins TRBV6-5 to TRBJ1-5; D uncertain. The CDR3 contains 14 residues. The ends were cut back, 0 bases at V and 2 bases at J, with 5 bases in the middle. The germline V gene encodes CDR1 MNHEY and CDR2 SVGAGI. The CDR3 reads CASSYSPGNQPQHF. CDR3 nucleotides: TGTGCCAGCAGTTACTCCCCGGGCAATCAGCCCCAGCATTTT.

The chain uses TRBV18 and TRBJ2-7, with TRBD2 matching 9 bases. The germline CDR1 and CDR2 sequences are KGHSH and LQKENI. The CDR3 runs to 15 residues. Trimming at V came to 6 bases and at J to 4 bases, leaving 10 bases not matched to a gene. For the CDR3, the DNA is TGTGCCAGCTCTACCACTGGCGGGAGGGATTACGAGCAGTACTTC. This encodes CASSTTGGRDYEQYF.

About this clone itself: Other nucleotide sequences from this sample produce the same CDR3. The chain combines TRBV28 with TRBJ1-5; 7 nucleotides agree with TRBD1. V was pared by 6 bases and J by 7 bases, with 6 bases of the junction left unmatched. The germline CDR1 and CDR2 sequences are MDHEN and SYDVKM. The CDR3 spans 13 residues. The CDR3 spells CASSMTGHQPQHF. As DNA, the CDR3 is TGTGCCAGCAGCATGACAGGGCACCAGCCCCAGCATTTT.

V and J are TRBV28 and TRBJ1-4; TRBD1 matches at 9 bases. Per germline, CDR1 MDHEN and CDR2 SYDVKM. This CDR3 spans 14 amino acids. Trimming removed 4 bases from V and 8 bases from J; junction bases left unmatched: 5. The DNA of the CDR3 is TGTGCCAGCAGTTGGGACAGGGCGGGGGAAAAACTGTTTTTT. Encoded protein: CASSWDRAGEKLFF.

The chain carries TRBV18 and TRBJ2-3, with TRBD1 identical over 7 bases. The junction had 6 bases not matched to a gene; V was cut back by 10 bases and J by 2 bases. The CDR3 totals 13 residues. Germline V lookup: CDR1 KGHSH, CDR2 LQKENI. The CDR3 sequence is CATRTGDTDTQYF. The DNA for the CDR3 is TGTGCCACCAGGACAGGAGACACAGATACGCAGTATTTT.

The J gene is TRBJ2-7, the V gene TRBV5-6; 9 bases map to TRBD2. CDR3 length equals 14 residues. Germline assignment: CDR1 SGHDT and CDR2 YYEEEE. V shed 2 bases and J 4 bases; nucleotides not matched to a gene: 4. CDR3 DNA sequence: TGTGCCAGCAGCTTACCTAGCGGGATATACGAGCAGTACTTC. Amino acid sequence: CASSLPSGIYEQYF.

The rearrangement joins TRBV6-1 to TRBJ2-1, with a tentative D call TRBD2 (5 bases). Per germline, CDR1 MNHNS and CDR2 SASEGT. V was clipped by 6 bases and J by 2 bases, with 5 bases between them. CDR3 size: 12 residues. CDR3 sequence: CASSGTYNEQFF. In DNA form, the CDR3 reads TGTGCCAGCAGCGGGACCTACAATGAGCAGTTCTTC.

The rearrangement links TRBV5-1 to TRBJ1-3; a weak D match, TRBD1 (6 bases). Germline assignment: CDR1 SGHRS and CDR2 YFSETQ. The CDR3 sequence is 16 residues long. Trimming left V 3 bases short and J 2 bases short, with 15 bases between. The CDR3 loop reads CASSSDRLTPGNTIYF. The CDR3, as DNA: TGCGCCAGCAGCTCGGACAGACTAACCCCTGGAAACACCATATATTTT.

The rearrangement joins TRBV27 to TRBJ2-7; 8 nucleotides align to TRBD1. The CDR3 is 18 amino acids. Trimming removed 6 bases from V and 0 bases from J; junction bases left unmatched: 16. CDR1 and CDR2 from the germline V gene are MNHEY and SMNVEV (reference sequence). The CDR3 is CASSPFPGGGKGSYEQYF. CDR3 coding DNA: TGTGCCAGCAGCCCCTTTCCAGGGGGCGGCAAAGGCTCCTACGAGCAGTACTTC.

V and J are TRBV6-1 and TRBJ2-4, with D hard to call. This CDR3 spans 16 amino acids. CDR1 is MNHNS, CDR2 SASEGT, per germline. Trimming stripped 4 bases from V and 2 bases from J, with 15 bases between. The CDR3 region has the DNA TGTGCCAGCAGTGGCACCCGACCTGGGACCAAAAACATTCAGTACTTC. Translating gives CASSGTRPGTKNIQYF.

CDR3 sequence: CASSHLLVGGYEQYF. DNA of the CDR3: TGCGCCAGCAGCCACCTGCTCGTAGGGGGGTACGAGCAGTACTTC. The chain links TRBV4-1 to TRBJ2-7; the D gene could be TRBD1 or TRBD2 (6 bases each). The germline CDR1 and CDR2 sequences are MGHRA and YSYEKL. Between the trimmed V and J ends, which lost 3 bases and 4 bases, there was a span of 16 bases. The CDR3 is 15 amino acids.

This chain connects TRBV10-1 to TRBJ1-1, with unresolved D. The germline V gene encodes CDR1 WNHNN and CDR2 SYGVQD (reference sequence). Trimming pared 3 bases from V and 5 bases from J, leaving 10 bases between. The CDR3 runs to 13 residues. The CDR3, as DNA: TGCGCCAGCAGTGATAACATAGGGACTGAAGCTTTCTTT. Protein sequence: CASSDNIGTEAFF.

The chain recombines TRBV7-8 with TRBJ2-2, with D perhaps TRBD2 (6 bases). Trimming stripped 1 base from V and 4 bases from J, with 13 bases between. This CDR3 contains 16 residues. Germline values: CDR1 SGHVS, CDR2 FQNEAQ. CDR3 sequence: CASSLGGGGVTGELFF. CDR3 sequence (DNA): TGTGCCAGCAGCTTAGGTGGCGGAGGGGTCACCGGGGAGCTGTTTTTT.

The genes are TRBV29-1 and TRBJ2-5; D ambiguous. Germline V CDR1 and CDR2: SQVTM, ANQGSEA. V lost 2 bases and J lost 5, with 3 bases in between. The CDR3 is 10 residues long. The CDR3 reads CSVETETQYF. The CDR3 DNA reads TGCAGCGTTGAAACGGAGACCCAGTACTTC.

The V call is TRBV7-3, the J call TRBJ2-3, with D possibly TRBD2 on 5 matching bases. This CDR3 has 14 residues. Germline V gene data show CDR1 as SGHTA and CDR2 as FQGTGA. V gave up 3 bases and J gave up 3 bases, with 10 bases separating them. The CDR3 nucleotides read TGTGCCAGCAGCTTTAGGCGGAGGACAGATACGCAGTATTTT. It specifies CASSFRRRTDTQYF.

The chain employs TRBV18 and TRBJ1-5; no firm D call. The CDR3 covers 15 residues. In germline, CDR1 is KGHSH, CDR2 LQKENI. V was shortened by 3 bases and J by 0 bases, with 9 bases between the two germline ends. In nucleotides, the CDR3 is TGTGCCAGCTCACCGGACGGGTTTAGCAATCAGCCCCAGCATTTT. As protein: CASSPDGFSNQPQHF.

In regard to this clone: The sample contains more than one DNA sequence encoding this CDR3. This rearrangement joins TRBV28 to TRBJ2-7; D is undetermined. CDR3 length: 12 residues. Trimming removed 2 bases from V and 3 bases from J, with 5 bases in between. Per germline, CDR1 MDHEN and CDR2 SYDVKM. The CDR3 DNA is TGTGCCAGCAGTTTACAGTTCTACGAGCAGTACTTC. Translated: CASSLQFYEQYF.

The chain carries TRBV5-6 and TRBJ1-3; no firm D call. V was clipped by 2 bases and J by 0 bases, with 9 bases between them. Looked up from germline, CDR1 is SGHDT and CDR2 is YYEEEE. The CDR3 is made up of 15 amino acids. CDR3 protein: CASSFEGFSGNTIYF. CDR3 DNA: TGTGCCAGCAGCTTTGAGGGATTCTCTGGAAACACCATATATTTT. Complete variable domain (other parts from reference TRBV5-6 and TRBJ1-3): DAGVTQSPTHLIKTRGQQVTLRCSPKSGHDTVSWYQQALGQGPQFIFQYYEEEERQRGNFPDRFSGHQFPNYSSELNVNALLLGDSALYLCASSFEGFSGNTIYFGEGSWLTVV.

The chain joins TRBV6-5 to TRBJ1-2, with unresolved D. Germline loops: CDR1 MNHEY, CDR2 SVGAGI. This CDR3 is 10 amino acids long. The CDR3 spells CATEDYGYTF. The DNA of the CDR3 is TGTGCGACCGAAGATTATGGCTACACCTTC.

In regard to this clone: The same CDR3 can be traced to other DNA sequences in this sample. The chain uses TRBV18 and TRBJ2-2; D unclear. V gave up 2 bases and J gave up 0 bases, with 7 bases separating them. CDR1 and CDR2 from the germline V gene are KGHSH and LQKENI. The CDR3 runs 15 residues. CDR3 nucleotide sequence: TGTGCCAGCTCACCAACTGGGTCGAACACCGGGGAGCTGTTTTTT. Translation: CASSPTGSNTGELFF.

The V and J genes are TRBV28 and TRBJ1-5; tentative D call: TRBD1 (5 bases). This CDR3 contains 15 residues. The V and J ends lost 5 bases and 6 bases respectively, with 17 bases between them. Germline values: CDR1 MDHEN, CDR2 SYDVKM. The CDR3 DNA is TGTGCCAGCAGTCGTACAGGTCGGAAGCGTCAGCCCCAGCATTTT. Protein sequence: CASSRTGRKRQPQHF.

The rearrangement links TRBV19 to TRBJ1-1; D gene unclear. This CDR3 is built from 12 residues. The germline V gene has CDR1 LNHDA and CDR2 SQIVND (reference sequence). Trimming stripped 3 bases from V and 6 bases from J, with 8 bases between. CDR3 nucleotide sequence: TGTGCCAGTAGTATCCCCGGGGCTGAAGCTTTCTTT. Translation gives CASSIPGAEAFF.

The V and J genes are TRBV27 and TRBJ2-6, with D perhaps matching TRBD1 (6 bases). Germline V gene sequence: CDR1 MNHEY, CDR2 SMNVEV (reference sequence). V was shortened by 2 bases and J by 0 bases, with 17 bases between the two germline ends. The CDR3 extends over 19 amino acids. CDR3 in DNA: TGTGCCAGCAGTTTAGAAGTAAGGGGGTTGAGCTCTGGGGCCAACGTCCTGACTTTC. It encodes CASSLEVRGLSSGANVLTF.